Given below is one T cell receptor beta chain in context. As yet, its antigen is unknown. The sample belongs to a study of persistence of HIV-infected CD4 T cells. Study observations and caveats: TCR analyses could not target the rare provirus-carrying CMV-responding cells. Compared with CD3/CD28-stimulated cells, CMV- and Gag-responding cells showed lower TCRbeta richness.

There are 12 residues in the CDR3. V gave up 7 bases and J gave up 6 bases, with 12 bases separating them. The immunoSEQ assay was version 4, run in survey mode. Repertoires were generated with immunoSEQ multiplex PCR, while TCRdb's copy carries only in-frame clones and drops some. The sample includes tens of thousands of clones, 75% to 85% of them seen just once. Overlapping HIV-1 Gag 15-mer peptides at roughly 1 ug per peptide per mL were used. Memory cells lacking CD40L and CD69 with high CD45RO were sorted. PBMCs were depleted of CD8+ T cells before stimulation. For around 20 hours, CD8-depleted PBMCs received anti-CD28/CD49d costimulation, a CD40-blocking antibody and enfuvirtide.

The specimen was CD4+ T cells sorted from PBMCs after approximately 19-hour stimulation, collected from a patient who received antiretroviral therapy. The receptor was derived from an adult man with HIV who was CMV-seropositive. This chain connects TRBV12-3 or TRBV12-4 to TRBJ1-1; perhaps TRBD1 as D (5 bases). The CDR3 coding sequence is TGTGCCAGCACCCCCCGGGGCTCTGAAGCTTTCTTT. Its protein product is CASTPRGSEAFF.